The clone carrying this T cell receptor (beta chain) appeared many times. The antigen remains unidentified. This specimen belongs to a study of neurological immune-mediated disorders. As for the study in general: Of the multiple sclerosis patients, roughly 35 in total, about 30 were relapsing-remitting and 3 were secondary progressive. Study-level results: In HTLV-1-associated myelopathy, TCR clonal expansion was greatest, and in multiple sclerosis it was least, below healthy controls. The repertoires of 18 of 34 multiple sclerosis patients were placed by phylogenetic grouping in a single related-CDR3 cluster, which may be a signature.

Each TCR transcript was tagged with a 10-nucleotide random UMI during 5'RACE. A single record per CDR3 protein comes from TCRdb applying MiXCR to the 5' RACE reads. Of some 60,000 distinct CDR3 sequences listed, around 3.6% are singletons. The germline V gene encodes CDR1 SGHRS and CDR2 YFSETQ. The V segment lost 3 bases and the J segment 2 bases; nucleotides outside the gene matches: 11. This CDR3 spans 17 amino acids. This clonotype originated in a woman younger than 45 with multiple sclerosis. The sample taken for sequencing was PBMCs. The chain couples TRBV5-1 to TRBJ2-7; 10 bases are shared with TRBD1. The CDR3 loop reads CASSSAYDRGHAYEQYF. CDR3 nucleotide sequence: TGCGCCAGCAGCTCCGCCTACGACAGGGGGCATGCCTACGAGCAGTACTTC.